The rows below give T cell receptor beta chains drawn from one sample of a study of T cell repertoires and HLA-DP antigens. Measured with immunoSEQ multiplex PCR; TCRdb has only the in-frame clones, and not every one. The table shows about 89,000 clones, with about 89% occurring only once. For these TCRs, the target antigens are not known. The sample consisted of CD4+ T cells from PBMCs. All receptors derive from a man in his fifties in good health and CMV-seronegative. The CDR3 runs from the conserved cysteine through the conserved F or W. D genes are given only for firm matches. Not all rows give a size; the values are once, few, many and, for expanded clones, a class.

>.|TRBD1|TRBJ2-1|TRBV9
CASSEYRGGEQFF
TGTGCCAGCAGCGAATACAGGGGCGGTGAGCAGTTCTTC
>.|.|TRBJ2-7|TRBV11-2
CASSLGRIEQYF
TGTGCCAGCAGCTTAGGGCGTATCGAGCAGTACTTC
>.|.|TRBJ2-5|TRBV7-2
CASSEDWTALKTQYF
TGTGCCAGCAGCGAGGATTGGACAGCCCTAAAGACCCAGTACTTC
>.|TRBD2|TRBJ2-7|TRBV11-2
CASSLVASGSSVYEQYF
TGTGCCAGCAGCTTAGTTGCTAGCGGGAGTTCTGTATACGAGCAGTACTTC
>.|TRBD2|TRBJ2-1|TRBV7-2
CASSLGAGGPYNEQFF
TGTGCCAGCAGCTTAGGGGCGGGAGGGCCTTACAATGAGCAGTTCTTC
>.|.|TRBJ2-3|TRBV9
CASSAIAGAPDQDTQYF
TGTGCCAGCAGCGCCATCGCCGGGGCCCCGGATCAAGATACGCAGTATTTT
>.|.|TRBJ2-2|TRBV9
CASSLHPSGELFF
TGTGCCAGCAGCCTCCACCCTAGCGGGGAGCTGTTTTTT
>.|.|TRBJ1-5|TRBV6-5
CASSPSAGNQPQHF
TGTGCCAGCAGCCCCTCCGCGGGCAATCAGCCCCAGCATTTT
>.|.|TRBJ1-6|TRBV11-2
CAIKTDNNSPLHF
TGTGCCATCAAGACAGACAATAATTCACCCCTCCACTTT
>.|TRBD2|TRBJ2-1|TRBV10-3
CAISDSGSSYNEQFF
TGTGCCATCAGTGATAGCGGGAGCTCCTACAATGAGCAGTTCTTC
>.|.|TRBJ1-3|TRBV7-2
CASTSQSGNTIYF
TGTGCCAGCACGTCCCAGAGTGGAAACACCATATATTTT
>.|.|TRBJ2-3|TRBV15
CATSRDRRDTQYF
TGTGCCACCAGCAGAGATCGACGAGATACGCAGTATTTT
>.|TRBD1|TRBJ1-2|TRBV5-1
CASSWDGTGTYGYTF
TGCGCCAGCAGTTGGGACGGGACAGGGACCTATGGCTACACCTTC
>.|.|TRBJ2-1|TRBV7-2
CASSLVYNEQFF
TGTGCCAGCAGCCTCGTCTACAATGAGCAGTTCTTC
>.|.|TRBJ1-3|TRBV25-1
CASSEERTGNTIYF
TGTGCCAGCAGTGAAGAGCGGACTGGAAACACCATATATTTT
>.|.|TRBJ2-3|TRBV25-1
CASSGSGGSTDTQYF
TGTGCCAGCAGTGGTTCCGGGGGCAGCACAGATACGCAGTATTTT
>few|TRBD1|TRBJ2-1|TRBV11-2
CASSFNRDRSSFF
TGTGCCAGCAGCTTTAACCGGGACAGGTCGTCGTTCTTC
>.|.|TRBJ1-5|TRBV10-1
CASSGGTTEVPQHF
TGCGCCAGCAGTGGGGGGACGACGGAGGTGCCCCAGCATTTT
>.|.|TRBJ1-2|TRBV11-1
CAGSERLGDSNYGYTF
TGTGCCGGCAGCGAACGTCTCGGAGACTCTAACTATGGCTACACCTTC
>few|TRBD1|TRBJ1-5|TRBV11-2
CASSLVTGGNQPQHF
TGTGCCAGCAGCTTAGTAACAGGGGGTAATCAGCCCCAGCATTTT
>once|.|TRBJ1-1|TRBV5-1
CASSLAVGDTEAFF
TGCGCCAGCAGCTTGGCAGTCGGGGACACTGAAGCTTTCTTT
>.|.|TRBJ1-2|TRBV5-6
CASSLNRVAGYTF
TGTGCCAGCAGCTTGAACAGGGTCGCTGGCTACACCTTC
>.|TRBD1|TRBJ1-5|TRBV18
CASSQQGSNQPQHF
TGTGCCAGCTCACAACAGGGGAGCAATCAGCCCCAGCATTTT
>.|.|TRBJ1-4|TRBV7-2
CASSLRQFNEKLFF
TGTGCCAGCAGCCTGCGACAGTTTAATGAAAAACTGTTTTTT
>.|TRBD1|TRBJ2-7|TRBV4-1
CASSQEGTGIYEQYF
TGCGCCAGCAGCCAAGAGGGGACAGGGATCTACGAGCAGTACTTC
>.|TRBD2|TRBJ2-2|TRBV2
CASRASGEGTGELFF
TGTGCCAGCAGGGCTAGCGGAGAAGGGACCGGGGAGCTGTTTTTT
>.|.|TRBJ2-1|TRBV21-1
CASSKEWPSGINEQFF
TGTGCCAGCAGCAAAGAGTGGCCTAGCGGGATCAATGAGCAGTTCTTC
>.|.|TRBJ1-2|TRBV5-8
CASSLEGPRTPYGYTF
TGTGCCAGCAGCTTGGAAGGACCTCGTACGCCCTATGGCTACACCTTC
>.|.|TRBJ2-7|TRBV14
CASSQRAATLEQYF
TGTGCCAGCAGCCAGAGAGCCGCTACCCTCGAGCAGTACTTC
>few|.|TRBJ1-2|TRBV28
CASSVRAYGYTF
TGTGCCAGCAGTGTCAGGGCCTATGGCTACACCTTC
>.|TRBD1|TRBJ2-5|TRBV19
CASRPGTGEGETQYF
TGTGCCAGTCGTCCCGGGACAGGGGAGGGGGAGACCCAGTACTTC
>.|.|TRBJ1-2|TRBV28
CASRTGTRTNYGYTF
TGTGCCAGCAGAACCGGGACAAGGACTAACTATGGCTACACCTTC
>.|.|TRBJ1-6|TRBV27
CASRPLGGAGSPLHF
TGTGCCAGCAGGCCCCTAGGGGGGGCAGGTTCACCCCTCCACTTT
>few|TRBD1|TRBJ2-7|TRBV6-5
CASRPPGTGTSEQYF
TGTGCCAGCAGACCACCCGGGACAGGGACGAGCGAGCAGTACTTC
>.|.|TRBJ1-2|TRBV14
CASSQGVKAGKLYGYTF
TGTGCCAGCAGCCAAGGTGTGAAGGCAGGGAAACTCTATGGCTACACCTTC
>.|.|TRBJ2-7|TRBV7-2
CASSLGSFEQYF
TGTGCCAGCAGCTTAGGCTCCTTTGAGCAGTACTTC